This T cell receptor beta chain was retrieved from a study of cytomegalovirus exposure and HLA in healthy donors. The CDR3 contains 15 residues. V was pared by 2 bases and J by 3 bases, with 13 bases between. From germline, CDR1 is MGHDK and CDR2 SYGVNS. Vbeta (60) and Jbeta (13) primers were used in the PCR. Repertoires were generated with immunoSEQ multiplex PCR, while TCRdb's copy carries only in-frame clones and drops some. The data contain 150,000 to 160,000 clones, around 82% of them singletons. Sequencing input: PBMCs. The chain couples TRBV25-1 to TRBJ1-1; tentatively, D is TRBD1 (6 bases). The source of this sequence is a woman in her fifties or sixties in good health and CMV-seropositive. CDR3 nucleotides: TGTGCCAGCAGTGAAAGTAGAGGGGGTTACACTGAAGCTTTCTTT. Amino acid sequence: CASSESRGGYTEAFF.